Detailed here is one T cell receptor beta chain. Its antigen is unknown. This entry comes from a study of T cell repertoires in cytomegalovirus infection. Overall study context: An indication of both CMV infection and matching HLA type came from public TCR beta signatures. Study-level findings and limits: The cumulative frequency of public TCR beta families identified carriers of CMV plus the relevant HLA.

The CDR3 spans 13 residues. The V end lost 7 bases, the J end lost 12 bases, and 23 bases lay between the germline ends. Germline lookup yields CDR1 SGDLS and CDR2 YYNGEE. TCRdb re-derived calls from the reads in MiXCR, one entry per CDR3 protein. The sample yields around 100,000 distinct CDR3 sequences, around a tenth seen once. This receptor was obtained from a human donor in good health (CMV status not recorded). Some clones in this sample may be carry-over from other donors' samples. The chain combines TRBV9 with TRBJ2-7; either TRBD1 or TRBD2 may supply D (5 bases each). The sample was PBMCs, sequenced either directly or after in vitro stimulation (not recorded which). The CDR3 protein is CASAPGTGPSRYF. In DNA, the CDR3 is TGTGCCAGCGCTCCCGGGACGGGGCCGTCGCGGTACTTC.